A single T cell receptor (beta chain) is shown here with its context. The antigen it binds to is not known. Base qualities are not at hand, and no much larger clone is one base apart. Reading from cysteine to phenylalanine, the CDR3 counts 15 amino acids. The sequence is cut down to CDR3 DNA, 45 bases in frame from base 1. CDR1 LGHNA and CDR2 YSLEER are derived from the germline V gene. V drops 1 base and J drops 4 bases, leaving 13 bases in between. The entry originates in a study of CD8+ T cells in alopecia areata (dated by TCRdb to 2017 to 2018). For the wider study: The treated patients took part in an open-label pilot trial in which moderate-to-severe alopecia areata was treated with oral tofacitinib at 5 to 10 mg twice daily. Tofacitinib was administered for 6 to 18 months, and 6 months of follow-up off drug were then conducted to assess delayed response and recurrence. The SALT score, which quantifies the percentage of affected scalp surface area, was used to measure disease severity in treated patients. In both human patients and the C3H/HeJ mouse model, the study applied high-throughput TCRbeta sequencing to look at T cell clonal expansion in alopecia areata. On the human side, TCRbeta sequencing was run on scalp tissue and on sorted CD4+ and CD8+ peripheral blood T cells from healthy controls and from alopecia areata patients with either patchy or totalis/universalis disease. Biopsies were taken from tofacitinib-treated patients at baseline and at 4 and 24 weeks of treatment, and a later scalp biopsy was taken in several of the tofacitinib-treated patients. Scalp clonality was compared among normal scalp (n=4), patchy alopecia areata scalp (n=8), and alopecia totalis/universalis scalp (n=8). RNA was obtained with the PAXgene miRNA kit for fixed scalp, the miRNeasy kit for PBMCs, and the RNeasy kit for mouse skin. TCRbeta CDR3 regions were amplified by immunoSEQ multiplex PCR using 35 Vbeta forward and 13 Jbeta reverse primers. Overall study outcomes, separate from this receptor: Unlike mouse skin, which is dominated by gammadelta T cells, normal human skin has resident alphabeta T cells that are also sequenced, and this complicates analysis of the scalp TCR repertoire. Many expanded lesional clones were found to persist in scalp and blood during tofacitinib treatment, and relapse after treatment cessation may be partly explained by this persistence. The treated cohort was small, with a single nonresponder, so links between baseline CD8+ expansion and response need larger studies. Compared with normal scalp, lesional scalp, particularly in alopecia totalis/universalis, had higher clonality and more expanded CD8+ clones, which suggests antigenic drive. Tofacitinib significantly lowered scalp clonality and the number of expanded CD8+ clones among the top 100 scalp clones. Shared TCR sequences between patients were less evident than in mice, which may be partly attributable to HLA diversity in the patient population.

This specimen's time point label, interpreted: more than three weeks on oral tofacitinib. The sample's treatment or condition label, in plain terms: oral pan-JAK inhibitor, 5-10 mg twice daily. From alopecia areata patients, peripheral blood was collected along with lesional scalp punch biopsies. After PBMCs were isolated by density centrifugation and stained for CD3, CD4 and CD8, a FACSAria was used to sort CD4+ and CD8+ T cells. The protocol used for the library was the immunoSEQ multiplex PCR assay. To provide template for TCR sequencing, every sample had RNA extracted and reverse transcribed into cDNA. SuperScript III was used to make first-strand cDNA, primed with a 2:1 mix of oligo-dT and random hexamers. A synthetic immune receptor repertoire was used to assess amplification bias, and residual bias was removed computationally. In the source study's methods: Raw reads were preprocessed to remove errors, and CDR3 was defined by IMGT conventions from the conserved cysteine to phenylalanine. Clonality was computed as 1 minus the Shannon entropy, with the entropy normalized by log2 of the number of productive unique TCRs. Scalp TCRbeta sequences were cross-referenced with sorted blood CD4 and CD8 repertoires so that the CD4 or CD8 identity of scalp clones could be inferred. TCRdb took over this immuneACCESS table, retaining in-frame rearrangements with V and J assigned. Such tables are incomplete; in checked studies, under half of the missing clones stem from an unresolved V gene, and the remainder is unexplained. The V and J calls and clone size come from that table; D and trimming were worked out from the DNA. Recorded for this sample are some 200,000 clones; more than 45% of them occurred a single time. Roughly 1.5% of the sample comes from the top ten.

The clonotype was recovered from a human donor with alopecia areata. The material was CD4+ T cells sorted from blood, obtained at week 4, from a patient treated with tofacitinib. The chain couples TRBV4-3 to TRBJ1-1, and TRBD1 may be the D gene, going by 5 matching bases. The CDR3 region has the sequence CASSQGARQGTEAFF. DNA sequence: TGCGCCAGCAGCCAAGGGGCACGGCAGGGCACTGAAGCTTTCTTT.